The clone carrying this T cell receptor beta chain was counted a few times. The antigen is undetermined. This record belongs to a study of a mutant IDH1 vaccine in newly diagnosed glioma. Study overall: Vaccines were begun 4-6 weeks after radiotherapy alone, or with temozolomide cycles.

The repertoire was sequenced with immunoSEQ multiplex PCR; TCRdb's copy has only in-frame clones and lacks some. The repertoire holds 69,000 or so clones, around 87% seen once, with about 2% in the top ten. Study conclusions and caveats: Alterations occurring in top peripheral T cell clonotypes seemed unrelated to pseudoprogression.

This sample's time point: week 35, safety follow-up. Each vaccine dose was 300 ug of mutant IDH1 20-mer peptide, with topical imiquimod. Donors had new WHO grade 3 or 4 IDH1-mutant, ATRX-lost astrocytomas. Here the sequenced sample was PBMCs, taken from a glioma patient whose treatment included an IDH1 peptide vaccine. This TCR was recovered from a man aged 30 to 39 with glioma.

CDR3 sequence reads: CASRGGNNSPLHF. In DNA form, the CDR3 reads TGTGCCAGCAGGGGAGGAAATAATTCACCCCTCCACTTT. This chain uses TRBV5-7 with TRBJ1-6; D gene uncertain. TRBV5-7 carries the ORF label, with uncertain function. Trimming left V 5 bases short and J 5 bases short, with 8 bases between. CDR3 length: 13 residues.